This T cell receptor (beta chain) was sequenced during a study of CD8 T cells in ankylosing spondylitis. Broader study findings: What seemed typical of ankylosing spondylitis blood was a TCR beta motif built from 7 or 8 highly homologous variants. Reactive arthritis synovial fluid and blood were previously reported to contain some motif variants. Clones linked to disease, bearing a CD8+ phenotype, were relatively rare in peripheral blood. Significant enrichment of disease-linked clones was reportedly seen in matched ankylosing spondylitis synovial fluid.

This clonotype was counted between two and nine times. Its cognate antigen is unknown. For TCR beta, libraries came from quantitative 5'-RACE with molecular barcodes. TCRdb independently ran MiXCR on the 5' RACE reads; one entry per CDR3 protein. The sample yields approximately 550,000 distinct CDR3 sequences, over 9.5% seen once. The sequenced sample consisted of blood, either unsorted or a sorted T cell fraction (not recorded which). This TCR was sampled from a male donor with ankylosing spondylitis.

CDR3 region: CASSPGGNGADTQYF. CDR3 DNA: TGTGCCAGCAGTCCAGGGGGCAATGGGGCAGATACGCAGTATTTT. The chain links TRBV12-3 or TRBV12-4 to TRBJ2-3; 8 positions agree with TRBD1. Trimming at V came to 5 bases and at J to 4 bases, leaving 8 bases not matched to a gene. The CDR3 covers 15 residues.